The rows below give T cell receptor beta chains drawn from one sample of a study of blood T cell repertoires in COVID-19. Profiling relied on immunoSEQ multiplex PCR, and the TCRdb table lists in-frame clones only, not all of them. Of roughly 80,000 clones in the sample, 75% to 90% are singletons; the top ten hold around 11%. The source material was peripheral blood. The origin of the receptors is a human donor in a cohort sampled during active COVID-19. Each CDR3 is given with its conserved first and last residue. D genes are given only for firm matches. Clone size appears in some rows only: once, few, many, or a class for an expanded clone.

TGCAGCGTTGAGGGAGGACTCCATGCTTCAGATACGCAGTATTTT	CSVEGGLHASDTQYF	.	TRBV29-1	TRBJ2-3	once
TGTGCCAGCAGCCAACCTAGCGGGGGATACGAGCAGTACTTC	CASSQPSGGYEQYF	TRBD2	TRBV3-1/TRBV3-2	TRBJ2-7	.
TGTGCCAGCACCGGGACAGGGGCGGGAGAGCAGTACTTC	CASTGTGAGEQYF	TRBD1	TRBV12-3/TRBV12-4	TRBJ2-7	.
TGTGCCAGCTCACCCTCGGACAGGACGGGCTACACCTTC	CASSPSDRTGYTF	TRBD1	TRBV18	TRBJ1-2	.
TGTGCCAGCAGCAACACGGGGACCCAGTACTTC	CASSNTGTQYF	.	TRBV21-1	TRBJ2-5	once
TGTGCCAGCAGCTTAGAGGGACAGGGGCACTACGAGCAGTACTTC	CASSLEGQGHYEQYF	TRBD1	TRBV11-1	TRBJ2-7	few
TGTGCCAGCAGCCGAGGGCGGGGCTACGAGCAGTACTTC	CASSRGRGYEQYF	.	TRBV6-5	TRBJ2-7	once
TGTGCCAGCAGCCTACAAAGAAACACTGAAGCTTTCTTT	CASSLQRNTEAFF	.	TRBV3-1/TRBV3-2	TRBJ1-1	few
TGCGCCAGCAGTCCTAGCGGGTCTGGTTTCGGGACGCAGTATTTT	CASSPSGSGFGTQYF	TRBD2	TRBV5-1	TRBJ2-3	.
TGTGCCAGCACAGTGGGCGGGTTTAATGAAAAACTGTTTTTT	CASTVGGFNEKLFF	.	TRBV28	TRBJ1-4	once
TGTGCCAGCAGCCTCAATCCGGGGTCGTCTGGAAACACCATATATTTT	CASSLNPGSSGNTIYF	.	TRBV11-2	TRBJ1-3	.